Given below is one TCR delta chain in context. Its specificity is not known. At one boundary the junction diverges from the germline segment, which might be a read error. This specimen belongs to a study of Vδ1+ human thymocytes. Overall study findings and caveats: About 20% of thymic delta-chain sequences were Vdelta2, with few Vdelta3, unlike blood Vdelta1+ controls. Thymic TRG and TRD repertoires appeared highly polyclonal, with Gaussian CDR3 length distributions. Unexpected Vdelta2 sequences could cause misinterpretation of bulk repertoire data. Donors shared many TRG clonotypes but few TRD clonotypes.

RNA was extracted from the cells and then reverse transcribed. The CDR3 regions were amplified by multiplex PCR from V-gene primers to a constant-region primer. TCRdb reanalysed the multiplex PCR reads via CATT. This table holds 54,000 or so delta-chain clones, around a sixth found once. Germline lookup yields CDR1 TSWWSYY and CDR2 QGS. The CDR3 runs 18 residues. This TCR derives from a boy younger than two who had congenital heart surgery. Specimen: Vdelta1+ gamma-delta thymocytes from the thymus. Subset given: FACS-sorted CD3+ TCRalphabeta- TCRVdelta1+ TCRVdelta2- thymocytes. V and J are TRDV1 and TRDJ2, with 10 bases lining up with TRDD3. For the CDR3, the DNA is TGTGCTGTTGGGATCCCGCTGGGGGATATAAGGTGGACAGCACAACTCTTCTTT. Its translation is CAVGIPLGDIRWTAQLFF.